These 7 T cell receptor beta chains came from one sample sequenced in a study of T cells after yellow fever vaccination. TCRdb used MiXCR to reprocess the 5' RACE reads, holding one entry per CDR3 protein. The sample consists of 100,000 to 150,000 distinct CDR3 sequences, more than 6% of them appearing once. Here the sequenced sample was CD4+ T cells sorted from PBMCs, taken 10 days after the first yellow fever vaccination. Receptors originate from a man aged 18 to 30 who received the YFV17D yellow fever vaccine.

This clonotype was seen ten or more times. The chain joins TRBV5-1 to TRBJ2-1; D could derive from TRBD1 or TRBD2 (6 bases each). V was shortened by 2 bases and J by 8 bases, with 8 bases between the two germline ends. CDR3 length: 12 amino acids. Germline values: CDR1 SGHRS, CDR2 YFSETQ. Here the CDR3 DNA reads TGCGCCAGCAGCTTTAGGGGGGATGAGCAGTTCTTC. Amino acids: CASSFRGDEQFF.

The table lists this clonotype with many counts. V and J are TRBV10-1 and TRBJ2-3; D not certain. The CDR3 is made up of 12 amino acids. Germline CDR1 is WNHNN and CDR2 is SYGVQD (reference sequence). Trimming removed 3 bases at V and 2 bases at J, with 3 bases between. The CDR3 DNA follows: TGCGCCAGCAGTGAAACCACAGATACGCAGTATTTT. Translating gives CASSETTDTQYF.

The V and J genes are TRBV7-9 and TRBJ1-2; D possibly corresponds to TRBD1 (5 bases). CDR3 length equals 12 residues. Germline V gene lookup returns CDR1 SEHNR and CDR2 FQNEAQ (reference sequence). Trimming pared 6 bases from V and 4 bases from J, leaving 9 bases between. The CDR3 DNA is TGTGCCAGCAGGGGGGGGTCCTATGGCTACACCTTC. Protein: CASRGGSYGYTF.

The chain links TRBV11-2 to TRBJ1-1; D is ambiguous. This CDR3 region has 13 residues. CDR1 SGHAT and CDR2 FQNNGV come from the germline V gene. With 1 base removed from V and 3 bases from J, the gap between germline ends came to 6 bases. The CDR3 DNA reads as TGTGCCAGCAGCTTAGTCGGCGACACTGAAGCTTTCTTT. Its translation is CASSLVGDTEAFF. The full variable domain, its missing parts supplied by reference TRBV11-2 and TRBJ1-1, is EAGVAQSPRYKIIEKRQSVAFWCNPISGHATLYWYQQILGQGPKLLIQFQNNGVVDDSQLPKDRFSAERLKGVDSTLKIQPAKLEDSAVYLCASSLVGDTEAFFGQGTRLTVV.

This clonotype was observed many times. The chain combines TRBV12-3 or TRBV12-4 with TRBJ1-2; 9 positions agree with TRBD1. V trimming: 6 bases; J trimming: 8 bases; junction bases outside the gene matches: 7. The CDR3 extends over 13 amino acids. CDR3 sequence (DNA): TGTGCCAGCAGGCCGGGACAGGGATCGGGCTACACCTTC. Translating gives CASRPGQGSGYTF.

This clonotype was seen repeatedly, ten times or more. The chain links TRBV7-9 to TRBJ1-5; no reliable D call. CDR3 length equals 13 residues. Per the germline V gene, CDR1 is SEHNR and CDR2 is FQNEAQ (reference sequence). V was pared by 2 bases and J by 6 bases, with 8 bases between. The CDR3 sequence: CASSLLDRQPQHF. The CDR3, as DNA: TGTGCCAGCAGCTTATTGGATCGTCAGCCCCAGCATTTT.

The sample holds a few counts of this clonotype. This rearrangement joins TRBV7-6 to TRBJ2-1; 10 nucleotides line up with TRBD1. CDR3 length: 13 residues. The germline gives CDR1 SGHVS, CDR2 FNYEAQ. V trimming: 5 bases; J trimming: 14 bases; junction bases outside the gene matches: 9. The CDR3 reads CASSPGGGQGKFF. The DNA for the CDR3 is TGTGCCAGCAGCCCAGGGGGGGGACAGGGGAAGTTCTTC.